The entry below describes one T cell receptor beta chain. The antigen is undetermined. These data come from a study of CXCR3-negative and CXCR3-positive naive CD8 T cells. Findings and limits, study-wide: Upon cryopreservation, CXCR3 expression partially decreased, and most assays used fresh PBMCs. Diversity was high in both naive subsets and much lower in memory cells. A higher hydrophobicity marked the TRB CDR3s of CXCR3-positive naive cells versus CXCR3-negative naive cells. The naive subsets expressed comparable surface CD5, and the authors inferred TCR strength from TRB CDR3 properties.

Among CD8+ T cells, naive ones were CD45RO-CCR7+CD27+CD95-. The germline CDR1 and CDR2 sequences are MDHEN and SYDVKM. This CDR3 has 15 amino acids. Libraries of TRB cDNA were made by 5' RACE and carried UMIs. Reanalyzing the 5' RACE reads, TCRdb keeps one entry per CDR3 protein, without DNA. The listing contains over 100,000 distinct CDR3 sequences. The V call is TRBV28, the J call TRBJ1-5. The receptor comes from a human donor in good health. Some clones in this sample may be carry-over from other donors' samples. Sequences were obtained from naive CXCR3+ CD8+ T cells from blood. As to subset: CD45RO-CCR7+CD27+CD95- naive CD8+ T cells expressing CXCR3 (TNR3+). The CDR3 region is CASSLLRGSNQPQHF.